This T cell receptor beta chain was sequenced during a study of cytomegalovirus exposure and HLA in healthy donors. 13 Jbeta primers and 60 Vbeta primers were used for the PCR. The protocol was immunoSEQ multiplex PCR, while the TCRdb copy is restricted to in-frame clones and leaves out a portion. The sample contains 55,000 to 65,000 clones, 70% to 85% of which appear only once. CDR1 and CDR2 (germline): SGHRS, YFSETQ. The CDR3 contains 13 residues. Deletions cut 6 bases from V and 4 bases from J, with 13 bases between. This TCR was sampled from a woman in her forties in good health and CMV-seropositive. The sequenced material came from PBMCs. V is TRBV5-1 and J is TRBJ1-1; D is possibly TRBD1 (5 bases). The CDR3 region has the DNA TGCGCCAGCACCGATGGGGGAGGCACTGAAGCTTTCTTT. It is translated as CASTDGGGTEAFF.